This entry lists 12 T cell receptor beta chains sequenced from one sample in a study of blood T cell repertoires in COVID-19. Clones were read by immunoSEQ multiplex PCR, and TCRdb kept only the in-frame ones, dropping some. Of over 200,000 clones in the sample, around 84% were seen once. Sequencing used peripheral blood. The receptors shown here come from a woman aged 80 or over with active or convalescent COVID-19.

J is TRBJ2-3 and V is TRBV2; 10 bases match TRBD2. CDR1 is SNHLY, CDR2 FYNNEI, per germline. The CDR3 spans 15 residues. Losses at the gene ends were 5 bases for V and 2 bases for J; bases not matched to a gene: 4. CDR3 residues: CASSRGLAATDTQYF. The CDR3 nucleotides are TGTGCCAGCAGTCGCGGACTAGCGGCCACAGATACGCAGTATTTT.

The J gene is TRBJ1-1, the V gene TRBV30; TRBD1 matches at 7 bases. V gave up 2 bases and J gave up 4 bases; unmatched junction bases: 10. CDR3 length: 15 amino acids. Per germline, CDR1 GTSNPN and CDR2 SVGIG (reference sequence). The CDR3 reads CAWSLQTGLSTEAFF. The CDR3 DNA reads TGTGCCTGGAGTTTACAGACAGGGTTGTCCACTGAAGCTTTCTTT.

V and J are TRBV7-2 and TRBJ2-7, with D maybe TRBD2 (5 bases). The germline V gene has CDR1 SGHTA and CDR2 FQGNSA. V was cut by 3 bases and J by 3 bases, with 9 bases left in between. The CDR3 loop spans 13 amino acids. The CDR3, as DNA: TGTGCCAGCAGCTTTACGGGGAACTACGAGCAGTACTTC. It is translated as CASSFTGNYEQYF.

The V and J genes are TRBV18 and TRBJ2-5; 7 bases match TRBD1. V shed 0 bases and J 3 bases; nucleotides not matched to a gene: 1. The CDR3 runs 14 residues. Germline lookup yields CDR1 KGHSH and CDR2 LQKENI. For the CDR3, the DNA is TGTGCCAGCTCACCACCGGGGACAGAAGAGACCCAGTACTTC. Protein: CASSPPGTEETQYF. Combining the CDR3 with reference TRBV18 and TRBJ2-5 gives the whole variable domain NAGVMQNPRHLVRRRGQEARLRCSPMKGHSHVYWYRQLPEEGLKFMVYLQKENIIDESGMPKERFSAEFPKEGPSILRIQQVVRGDSAAYFCASSPPGTEETQYFGPGTRLLVL.

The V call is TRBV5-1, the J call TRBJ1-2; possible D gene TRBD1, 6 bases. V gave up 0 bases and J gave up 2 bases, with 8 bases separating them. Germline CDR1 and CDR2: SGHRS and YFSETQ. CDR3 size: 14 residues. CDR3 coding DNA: TGCGCCAGCAGCTTGGTCGGACAGAACTATGGCTACACCTTC. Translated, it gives CASSLVGQNYGYTF. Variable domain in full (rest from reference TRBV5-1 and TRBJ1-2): KAGVTQTPRYLIKTRGQQVTLSCSPISGHRSVSWYQQTPGQGLQFLFEYFSETQRNKGNFPGRFSGRQFSNSRSEMNVSTLELGDSALYLCASSLVGQNYGYTFGSGTRLTVV.

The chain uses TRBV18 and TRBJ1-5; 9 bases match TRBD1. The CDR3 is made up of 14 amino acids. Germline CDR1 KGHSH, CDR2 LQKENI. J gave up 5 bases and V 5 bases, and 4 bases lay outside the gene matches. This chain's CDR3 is CASSGQGNDQPQHF. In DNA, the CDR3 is TGTGCCAGCTCAGGACAGGGGAACGATCAGCCCCAGCATTTT.

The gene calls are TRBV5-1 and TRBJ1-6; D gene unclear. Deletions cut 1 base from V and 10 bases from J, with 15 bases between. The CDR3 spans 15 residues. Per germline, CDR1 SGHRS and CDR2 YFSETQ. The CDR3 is CASSLLGPGYSPLHF. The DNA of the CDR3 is TGCGCCAGCAGCTTGCTGGGCCCAGGTTACTCACCCCTCCACTTT.

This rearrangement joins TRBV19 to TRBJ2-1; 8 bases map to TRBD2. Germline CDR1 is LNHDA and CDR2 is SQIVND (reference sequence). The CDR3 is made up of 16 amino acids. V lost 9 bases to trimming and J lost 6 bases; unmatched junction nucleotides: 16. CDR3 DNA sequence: TGTGCCAGCCGGAACAGGAGGACTAGCTTGGTCAATGAGCAGTTCTTC. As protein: CASRNRRTSLVNEQFF.

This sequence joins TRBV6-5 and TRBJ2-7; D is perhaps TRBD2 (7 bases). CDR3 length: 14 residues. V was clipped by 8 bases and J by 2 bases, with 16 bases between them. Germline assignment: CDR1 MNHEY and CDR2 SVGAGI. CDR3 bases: TGTGCCAGCGAAGATAGGGGGGGAACCTACGAGCAGTACTTC. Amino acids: CASEDRGGTYEQYF.

The CDR3 nucleotides read TGTGCCAGCAGCCGACGGGGGGGAGAGGGCACTGAAGCTTTCTTT. Protein: CASSRRGGEGTEAFF. The chain joins TRBV7-9 to TRBJ1-1; possibly TRBD1 for D (5 bases). The germline V gene has CDR1 SEHNR and CDR2 FQNEAQ (reference sequence). The V and J ends lost 5 bases and 4 bases respectively, with 17 bases between them. The CDR3 contains 15 residues.

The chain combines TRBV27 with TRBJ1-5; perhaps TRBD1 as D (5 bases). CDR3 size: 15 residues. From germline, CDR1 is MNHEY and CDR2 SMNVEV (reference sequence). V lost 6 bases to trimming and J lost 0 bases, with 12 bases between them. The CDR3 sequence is CASSLTAYSNQPQHF. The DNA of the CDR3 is TGTGCCAGCAGCCTGACAGCATATAGCAATCAGCCCCAGCATTTT.

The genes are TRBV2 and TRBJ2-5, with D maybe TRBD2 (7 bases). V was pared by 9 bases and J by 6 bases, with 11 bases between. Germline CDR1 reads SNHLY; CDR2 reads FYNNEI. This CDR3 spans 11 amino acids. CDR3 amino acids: CAREGGKTQYF. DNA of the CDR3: TGTGCCAGAGAGGGGGGGAAGACCCAGTACTTC.